This T cell receptor beta chain came from a study of T cells in Graves' hyperthyroidism and ophthalmopathy. It was uncontrolled infection, other autoimmune disease, pregnancy or lactation that excluded patients. The CDR3 has 14 amino acids. The V end was cut by 9 bases, the J end by 14 bases, with 26 bases between. Germline assignment: CDR1 LNHDA and CDR2 SQIVND (reference sequence). The table lists this clonotype with a count of one. What it binds is unknown. Study-wide results and limits: Researchers found most expanded thyroid clonotypes above 0.001 in blood as well.

Researchers amplified the TCR beta CDR3 regions from RNA transcripts. HTBI primers were employed in a first-round RT-PCR of the TCR CDR3. One entry per CDR3 protein, called by TCRdb with MiXCR from the multiplex PCR reads. The table includes hundreds of thousands of distinct CDR3 sequences, about 35% detected once. The sequence was collected from a woman between 40 and 55 years old with Graves' hyperthyroidism. The V call is TRBV19, the J call TRBJ1-5, with TRBD1 as a possible D gene (5 bases). Material: blood. The CDR3 DNA is TGTGCCAGCAGTCCGGCAGGGCCGTGGAGTACCAAGCATTTT. Its translation is CASSPAGPWSTKHF.